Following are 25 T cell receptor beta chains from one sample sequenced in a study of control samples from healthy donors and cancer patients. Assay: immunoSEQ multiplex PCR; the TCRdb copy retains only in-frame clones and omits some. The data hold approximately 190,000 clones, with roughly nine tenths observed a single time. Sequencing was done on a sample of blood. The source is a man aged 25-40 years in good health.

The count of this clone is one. The CDR3 DNA sequence: TGTGCCAGCAGTCAGGGGGATAATCAGCCCCAGCATTTT. It is translated as CASSQGDNQPQHF. The chain couples TRBV12-3 or TRBV12-4 to TRBJ1-5, with TRBD1 matching 7 bases. This CDR3 contains 13 residues. V lost 5 bases and J lost 4; bases outside the gene matches: 2.

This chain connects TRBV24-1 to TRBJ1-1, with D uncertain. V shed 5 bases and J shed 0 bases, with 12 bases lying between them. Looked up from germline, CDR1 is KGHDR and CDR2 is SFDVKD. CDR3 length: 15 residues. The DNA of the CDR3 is TGTGCCACCAGTGGACCTGCCCGGGTGAACACTGAAGCTTTCTTT. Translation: CATSGPARVNTEAFF.

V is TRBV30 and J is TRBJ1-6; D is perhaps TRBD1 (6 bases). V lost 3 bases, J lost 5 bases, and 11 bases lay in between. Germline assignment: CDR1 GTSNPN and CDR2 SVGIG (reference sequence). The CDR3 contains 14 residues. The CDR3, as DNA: TGTGCCTGGAGGCCGGGACACCATAATTCACCCCTCCACTTT. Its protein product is CAWRPGHHNSPLHF.

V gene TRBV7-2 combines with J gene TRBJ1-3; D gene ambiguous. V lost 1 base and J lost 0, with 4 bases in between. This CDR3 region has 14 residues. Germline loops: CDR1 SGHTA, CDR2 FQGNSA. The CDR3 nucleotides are TGTGCCAGCAGCTTAGGGTCCTCTGGAAACACCATATATTTT. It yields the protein CASSLGSSGNTIYF.

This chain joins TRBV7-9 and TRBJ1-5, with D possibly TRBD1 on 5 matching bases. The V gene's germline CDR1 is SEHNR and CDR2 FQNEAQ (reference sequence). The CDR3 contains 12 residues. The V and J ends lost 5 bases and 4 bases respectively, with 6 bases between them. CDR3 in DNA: TGTGCCAGCAGCGGGGGGAATCAGCCCCAGCATTTT. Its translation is CASSGGNQPQHF.

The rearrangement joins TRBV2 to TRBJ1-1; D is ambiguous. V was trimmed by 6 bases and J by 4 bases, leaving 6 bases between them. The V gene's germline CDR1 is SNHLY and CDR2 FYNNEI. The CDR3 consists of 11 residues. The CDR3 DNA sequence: TGTGCCAGCAGATTAGGCACTGAAGCTTTCTTT. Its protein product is CASRLGTEAFF.

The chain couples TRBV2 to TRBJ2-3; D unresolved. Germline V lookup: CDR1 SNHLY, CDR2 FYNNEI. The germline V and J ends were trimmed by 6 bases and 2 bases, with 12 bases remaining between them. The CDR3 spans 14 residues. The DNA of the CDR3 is TGTGCCAGCAGGCGCGCTGGGCCCACAGATACGCAGTATTTT. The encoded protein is CASRRAGPTDTQYF. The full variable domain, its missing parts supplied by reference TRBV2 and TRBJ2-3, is EPEVTQTPSHQVTQMGQEVILRCVPISNHLYFYWYRQILGQKVEFLVSFYNNEISEKSEIFDDQFSVERPDGSNFTLKIRSTKLEDSAMYFCASRRAGPTDTQYFGPGTRLTVL.

The CDR3 bases are TGTGCCAGCAGCTTTTATTCCGCTAGCGGGGGGAACAATGAGCAGTTCTTC. It codes for CASSFYSASGGNNEQFF. The rearrangement links TRBV7-3 to TRBJ2-1; 11 positions agree with TRBD2. The CDR3 extends over 17 amino acids. Germline V gene lookup returns CDR1 SGHTA and CDR2 FQGTGA. V lost 3 bases and J lost 5; bases outside the gene matches: 9.

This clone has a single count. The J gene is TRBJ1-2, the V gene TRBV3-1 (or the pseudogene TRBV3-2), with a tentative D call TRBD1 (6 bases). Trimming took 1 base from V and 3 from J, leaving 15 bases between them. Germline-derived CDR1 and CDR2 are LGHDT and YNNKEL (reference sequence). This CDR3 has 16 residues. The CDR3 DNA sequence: TGTGCCAGCAGCCAAGGTAGACAGGTTCGTGACTATGGCTACACCTTC. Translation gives CASSQGRQVRDYGYTF.

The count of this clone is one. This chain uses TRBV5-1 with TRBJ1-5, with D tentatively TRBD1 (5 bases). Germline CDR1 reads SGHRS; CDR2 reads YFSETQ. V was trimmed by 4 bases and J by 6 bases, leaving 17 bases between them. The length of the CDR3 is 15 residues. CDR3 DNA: TGCGCCAGCAGCCGGGGGGATGGGGAGGGTCAGCCCCAGCATTTT. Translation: CASSRGDGEGQPQHF. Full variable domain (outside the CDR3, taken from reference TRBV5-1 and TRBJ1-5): KAGVTQTPRYLIKTRGQQVTLSCSPISGHRSVSWYQQTPGQGLQFLFEYFSETQRNKGNFPGRFSGRQFSNSRSEMNVSTLELGDSALYLCASSRGDGEGQPQHFGDGTRLSIL.

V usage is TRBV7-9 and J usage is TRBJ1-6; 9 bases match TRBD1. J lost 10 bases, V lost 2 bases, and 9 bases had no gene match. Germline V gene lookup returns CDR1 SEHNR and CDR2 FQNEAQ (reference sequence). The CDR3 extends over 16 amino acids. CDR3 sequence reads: CASSLPPDRGGSPLHF. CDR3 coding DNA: TGTGCCAGCAGCTTACCCCCGGACAGGGGTGGATCACCCCTCCACTTT.

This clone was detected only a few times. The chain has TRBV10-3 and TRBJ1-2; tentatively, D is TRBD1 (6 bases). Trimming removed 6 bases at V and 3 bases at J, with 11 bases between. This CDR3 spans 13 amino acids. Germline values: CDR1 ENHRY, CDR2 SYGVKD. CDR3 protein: CAISYSGDYGYTF. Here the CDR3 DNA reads TGTGCCATCAGCTACTCAGGGGACTATGGCTACACCTTC.

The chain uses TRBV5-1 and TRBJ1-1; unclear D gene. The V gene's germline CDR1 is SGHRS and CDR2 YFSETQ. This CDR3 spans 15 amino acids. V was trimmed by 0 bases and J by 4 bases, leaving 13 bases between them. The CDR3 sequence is CASSLEGRPPTEAFF. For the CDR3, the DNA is TGCGCCAGCAGCTTGGAGGGCAGGCCCCCCACTGAAGCTTTCTTT.

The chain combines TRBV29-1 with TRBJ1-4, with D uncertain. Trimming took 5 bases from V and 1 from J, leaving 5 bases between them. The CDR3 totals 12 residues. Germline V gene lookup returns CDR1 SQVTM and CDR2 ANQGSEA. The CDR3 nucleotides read TGCAGCGTTACAAAAACTAATGAAAAACTGTTTTTT. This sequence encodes CSVTKTNEKLFF.

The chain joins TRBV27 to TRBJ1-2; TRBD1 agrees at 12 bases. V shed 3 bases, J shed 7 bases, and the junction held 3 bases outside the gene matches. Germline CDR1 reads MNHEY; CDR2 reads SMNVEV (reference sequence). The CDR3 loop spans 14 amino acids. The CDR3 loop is CASSLGTGGFGYTF. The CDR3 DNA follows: TGTGCCAGCAGTTTGGGGACAGGGGGCTTTGGCTACACCTTC.

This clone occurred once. The CDR3 loop is CAISTRDSPSTDTQYF. CDR3 bases: TGTGCCATCAGTACTCGGGACAGCCCTAGCACAGATACGCAGTATTTT. The gene calls are TRBV10-3 and TRBJ2-3; TRBD1 aligns across 7 bases. CDR1 and CDR2 from the germline V gene are ENHRY and SYGVKD. Trimming at V came to 5 bases and at J to 0 bases, leaving 8 bases not matched to a gene. The CDR3 spans 16 residues.

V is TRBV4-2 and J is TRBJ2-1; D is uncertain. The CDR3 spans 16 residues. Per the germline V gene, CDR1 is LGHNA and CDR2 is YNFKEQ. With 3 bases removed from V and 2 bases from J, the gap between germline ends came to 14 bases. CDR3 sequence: CASSQRRAPPYNEQFF. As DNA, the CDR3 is TGTGCCAGCAGCCAGCGGCGAGCGCCCCCCTACAATGAGCAGTTCTTC.

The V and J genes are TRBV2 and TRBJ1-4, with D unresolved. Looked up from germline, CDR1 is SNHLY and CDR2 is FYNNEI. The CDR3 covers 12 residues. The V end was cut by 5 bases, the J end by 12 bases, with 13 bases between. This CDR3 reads CASSLGSKELFF. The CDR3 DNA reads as TGTGCCAGCAGTCTAGGGTCTAAGGAACTGTTTTTT.

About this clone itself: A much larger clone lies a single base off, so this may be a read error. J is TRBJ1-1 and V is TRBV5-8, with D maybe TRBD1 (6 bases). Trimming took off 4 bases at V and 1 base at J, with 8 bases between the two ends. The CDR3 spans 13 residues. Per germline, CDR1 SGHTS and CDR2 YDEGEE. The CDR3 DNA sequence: TGTGCCAGCAGCCCACAGGGGAACACTGAAGCTTTCTTT. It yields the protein CASSPQGNTEAFF.

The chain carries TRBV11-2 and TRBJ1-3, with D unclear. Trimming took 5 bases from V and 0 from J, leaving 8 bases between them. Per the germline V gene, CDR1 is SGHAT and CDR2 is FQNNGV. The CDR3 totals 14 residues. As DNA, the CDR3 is TGTGCCAGCAGCCCCGGGAGCTCTGGAAACACCATATATTTT. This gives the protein CASSPGSSGNTIYF.

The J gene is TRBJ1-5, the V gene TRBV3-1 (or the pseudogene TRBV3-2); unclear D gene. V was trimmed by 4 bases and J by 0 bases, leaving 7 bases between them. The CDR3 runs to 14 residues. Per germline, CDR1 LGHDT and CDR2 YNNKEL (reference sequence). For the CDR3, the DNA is TGTGCCAGCAGCCTCAGTGGTAGCAATCAGCCCCAGCATTTT. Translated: CASSLSGSNQPQHF.

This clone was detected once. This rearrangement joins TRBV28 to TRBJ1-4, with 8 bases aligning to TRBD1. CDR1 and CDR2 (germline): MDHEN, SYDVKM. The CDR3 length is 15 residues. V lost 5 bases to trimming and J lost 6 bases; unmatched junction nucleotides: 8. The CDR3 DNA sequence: TGTGCCAGCAGTCAGCGACAGGGGTGGTATGAAAAACTGTTTTTT. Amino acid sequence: CASSQRQGWYEKLFF.

The CDR3 region is CASSLLTSSTDTQYF. The CDR3 coding sequence is TGTGCCAGCAGTTTACTGACCTCTAGCACAGATACGCAGTATTTT. The chain joins TRBV27 to TRBJ2-3; D is undetermined. This CDR3 comprises 15 residues. CDR1 and CDR2 from the germline V gene are MNHEY and SMNVEV (reference sequence). The V end lost 2 bases, the J end lost 0 bases, and 9 bases lay between the germline ends.

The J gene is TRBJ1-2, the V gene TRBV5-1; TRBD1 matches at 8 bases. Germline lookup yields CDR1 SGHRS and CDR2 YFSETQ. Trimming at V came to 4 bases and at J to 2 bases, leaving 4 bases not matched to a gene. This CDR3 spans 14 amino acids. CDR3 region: CASSTGQGNYGYTF. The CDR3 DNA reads TGCGCCAGCAGCACCGGACAGGGAAACTATGGCTACACCTTC.

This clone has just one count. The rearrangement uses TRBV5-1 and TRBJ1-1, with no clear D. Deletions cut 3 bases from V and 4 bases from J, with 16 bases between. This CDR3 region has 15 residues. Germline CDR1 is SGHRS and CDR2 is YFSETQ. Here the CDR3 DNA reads TGCGCCAGCAGCTACGGCGAAGGGTACTCCACTGAAGCTTTCTTT. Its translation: CASSYGEGYSTEAFF.